This T cell receptor (beta chain) emerged from a study of graft-versus-host responses after intestinal transplantation. Turning to the study itself: Those transplanted obtained multivisceral, liver-intestinal, or isolated intestinal grafts. Anti-thymocyte globulin induction was given to all recipients, followed by tacrolimus and steroids for around three years. Study findings and constraints: Some GvH clones were seen earlier in gut or blood, suggesting intestinal origin. Levels of circulating GvH clones at their peak were associated with early post-transplant HvG declines.

In regard to this clone: Its target is not known.

V was trimmed by 1 base and J by 2 bases, leaving 11 bases between them. This CDR3 spans 15 amino acids. The germline CDR1 and CDR2 sequences are LNHNV and YYDKDF (reference sequence). The method was immunoSEQ multiplex PCR; TCRdb's version includes in-frame clones alone and lacks a portion of them. The table records around 120,000 clones, approximately 90% of them present only once. This chain uses TRBV15 with TRBJ2-5; D perhaps matches TRBD2 (5 bases). Sequencing used unstimulated CD4+ T cells sorted from spleen or lymph node cells, obtained before intestinal transplant. This TCR was sampled from a human donor who received an intestinal transplant. The CDR3 loop is CATSRAARAQETQYF. The CDR3 nucleotides are TGTGCCACCAGCAGAGCGGCGAGGGCACAAGAGACCCAGTACTTC.